The T cell receptor beta chain under discussion was sequenced for a study of beta chain features in type 1 diabetes. Study-wide background: All samples yielded some 100,000,000 examined sorted cells.

General study results and limits: Healthy donors had naive, central memory and Treg TCRB repertoires that appeared less similar than those seen among patients. Moderate but significant shortening of TCRB CDR3s was recorded in all four CD4+ subsets from Type 1 diabetes patients.

Points on this clone: Its antigen remains unknown.

Reverse transcription of all isolated RNA meant that expressed TCRB transcripts were sequenced. Sequencing used immunoSEQ multiplex PCR; TCRdb keeps in-frame clones, though not all of them. The sample includes hundreds of thousands of clones, more than 12% of them seen just once. CDR1 is SNHLY and CDR2 is FYNNEI in the germline V gene. Trimming took 7 bases from V and 8 from J; bases not matched to a gene: 13. The CDR3 runs 15 residues. Sequenced sample: naive CD4+ T cells from blood. The gene calls are TRBV2 and TRBJ1-4; 7 positions match TRBD1. The sequence derives from a man younger than 35 with type 1 diabetes. CDR3 bases: TGTGCCAGCACGGACGAGGCAGGGGGAGTGGAAAAACTGTTTTTT. It translates to CASTDEAGGVEKLFF.